The 31 T cell receptor beta chains listed next were all sequenced from one sample in a study of cytomegalovirus exposure and HLA in healthy donors (dated by TCRdb to about 2017). Library prep was done by the immunoSEQ multiplex PCR assay. For the multiplex PCR, a mixture combining 60 forward primers for TCR Vbeta segments and 13 reverse primers for TCR Jbeta segments was used. In its TCRdb copy, this immuneACCESS table keeps in-frame sequences only and misses some clones. Where compared with another copy, unresolved V genes explain less than half of these, and the others have no known cause. The sample data list around 280,000 clones, and around nine tenths of these were observed just once. The top ten clonotypes cover less than 2.5% of the sample. The source material was PBMCs. The receptors shown here come from a woman aged 18-29 years in good health and CMV-seronegative.

This rearrangement joins TRBV2 to TRBJ2-7, with 10 bases identical to TRBD1. This CDR3 contains 15 residues. With V trimmed by 4 bases and J by 2 bases, 5 bases remained unmatched. Germline-derived CDR1 and CDR2 are SNHLY and FYNNEI. The CDR3 spells CASSGPGTGAYEQYF. The CDR3 nucleotides are TGTGCCAGCAGTGGCCCCGGGACAGGGGCCTACGAGCAGTACTTC.

The chain uses TRBV5-1 and TRBJ2-1, with 15 bases that match TRBD2. Germline V gene lookup returns CDR1 SGHRS and CDR2 YFSETQ. After removal of 4 bases from V and 5 bases from J, the junction contained 4 bases not matched to a gene. This CDR3 is built from 16 residues. CDR3 region: CASSRTSGGANNEQFF. In nucleotides, the CDR3 is TGCGCCAGCAGCCGGACTAGCGGGGGGGCAAACAATGAGCAGTTCTTC. The variable domain in full, with the rest retrieved from reference TRBV5-1 and TRBJ2-1, is KAGVTQTPRYLIKTRGQQVTLSCSPISGHRSVSWYQQTPGQGLQFLFEYFSETQRNKGNFPGRFSGRQFSNSRSEMNVSTLELGDSALYLCASSRTSGGANNEQFFGPGTRLTVL.

The chain combines TRBV10-3 with TRBJ1-3; perhaps TRBD1 as D (6 bases). This CDR3 is 14 amino acids long. Germline CDR1 ENHRY, CDR2 SYGVKD. The germline V and J ends were trimmed by 10 bases and 1 base, with 14 bases remaining between them. The CDR3 is CATYSTGSGNTIYF. The CDR3 coding sequence is TGTGCCACCTACTCCACAGGGTCTGGAAACACCATATATTTT.

J is TRBJ2-2 and V is TRBV10-1; D is ambiguous. Trimming stripped 5 bases from V and 0 bases from J, with 4 bases between. The CDR3 is 13 amino acids. Germline CDR1 is WNHNN and CDR2 is SYGVQD (reference sequence). The CDR3 is CASSYSNTGELFF. For the CDR3, the DNA is TGCGCCAGCAGTTACTCGAACACCGGGGAGCTGTTTTTT.

This sequence joins TRBV6-5 and TRBJ1-2, with a tentative D call TRBD1 (5 bases). This CDR3 comprises 13 residues. Trimming shortened V by 5 bases and J by 7 bases, and 14 bases separated the two germline ends. Germline CDR1 reads MNHEY; CDR2 reads SVGAGI. For the CDR3, the DNA is TGTGCCAGCAGTCAAAATCGACAGCCTGGCTACACCTTC. Its translation is CASSQNRQPGYTF.

The rearrangement uses TRBV27 and TRBJ1-2; 7 bases are a match to TRBD1. Germline CDR1 and CDR2: MNHEY and SMNVEV (reference sequence). V gave up 5 bases and J gave up 6 bases; unmatched junction bases: 9. The CDR3 has 14 residues. DNA for the CDR3: TGTGCCAGCAGTCTGGCAGGGGGAATTAATGGCTACACCTTC. This sequence encodes CASSLAGGINGYTF.

The chain employs TRBV4-2 and TRBJ1-4, with D possibly TRBD1 on 6 matching bases. Germline assignment: CDR1 LGHNA and CDR2 YNFKEQ. The CDR3 has 20 amino acids. V was clipped by 2 bases and J by 0 bases, with 22 bases between them. CDR3 in amino acids: CASSQLGKAAGDATNEKLFF. CDR3 sequence (DNA): TGTGCCAGCAGCCAATTAGGGAAGGCGGCAGGGGACGCAACTAATGAAAAACTGTTTTTT.

The chain is built from TRBV30 and TRBJ1-6; D ambiguous. CDR3 length equals 17 residues. The V gene lost 0 bases and the J gene lost 0 bases, with 12 bases spanning the gap. Looked up from germline, CDR1 is GTSNPN and CDR2 is SVGIG (reference sequence). CDR3 sequence: CAWSVDPGSSYNSPLHF. Here the CDR3 DNA reads TGTGCCTGGAGTGTAGATCCGGGAAGCTCCTATAATTCACCCCTCCACTTT. The full variable domain, its missing parts supplied by reference TRBV30 and TRBJ1-6, is SQTIHQWPATLVQPVGSPLSLECTVEGTSNPNLYWYRQAAGRGLQLLFYSVGIGQISSEVPQNLSASRPQDRQFILSSKKLLLSDSGFYLCAWSVDPGSSYNSPLHFGNGTRLTVT.

The chain carries TRBV6-1 and TRBJ1-1, with TRBD1 identical over 12 bases. Trimming at V came to 6 bases and at J to 0 bases, leaving 2 bases not matched to a gene. Per germline, CDR1 MNHNS and CDR2 SASEGT. The CDR3 sequence is 15 residues long. The CDR3: CASRGQGAVNTEAFF. Written as DNA, the CDR3 is TGTGCCAGCAGGGGACAGGGGGCGGTGAACACTGAAGCTTTCTTT.

V gene TRBV5-6 combines with J gene TRBJ2-7, with D possibly TRBD1 on 6 matching bases. V was trimmed by 0 bases and J by 3 bases, leaving 16 bases between them. The CDR3 has 16 residues. Germline V CDR1 and CDR2: SGHDT, YYEEEE. This CDR3 is CASSLGNRQVIYEQYF. CDR3 in DNA: TGTGCCAGCAGCTTGGGGAATCGACAGGTGATCTACGAGCAGTACTTC.

The chain carries TRBV27 and TRBJ2-1; the D gene is possibly TRBD2 (5 bases). The V end was cut by 6 bases, the J end by 0 bases, with 12 bases between. Germline loops: CDR1 MNHEY, CDR2 SMNVEV (reference sequence). The CDR3 contains 15 residues. The DNA of the CDR3 is TGTGCCAGCAGCCGGACTCCAAGCTCCTACAATGAGCAGTTCTTC. Translating gives CASSRTPSSYNEQFF.

This clone was picked up a small number of times. At one of its ends the junction is not consistent with the germline gene, which may arise from a read error. The chain combines TRBV7-9 with TRBJ1-1; 9 positions match TRBD1. Looked up from germline, CDR1 is SEHNR and CDR2 is FQNEAQ (reference sequence). CDR3 size: 17 residues. The CDR3 region is CSSSSIQGATFSSRAFF. The DNA for the CDR3 is TGTTCCAGCAGCTCAATACAGGGGGCTACTTTCTCGTCTCGAGCTTTCTTT.

This clone has a single count. The chain joins TRBV18 to TRBJ1-1; 7 bases match TRBD1. V shed 6 bases, J shed 3 bases, and the junction held 4 bases outside the gene matches. The CDR3 length is 13 residues. The germline CDR1 and CDR2 sequences are KGHSH and LQKENI. The CDR3: CASSGTVYTEAFF. CDR3 coding DNA: TGTGCCAGCTCCGGGACAGTGTACACTGAAGCTTTCTTT. The full variable domain, in which reference TRBV18 and TRBJ1-1 provide the parts outside the CDR3, is NAGVMQNPRHLVRRRGQEARLRCSPMKGHSHVYWYRQLPEEGLKFMVYLQKENIIDESGMPKERFSAEFPKEGPSILRIQQVVRGDSAAYFCASSGTVYTEAFFGQGTRLTVV.

The chain carries TRBV5-1 and TRBJ2-6; TRBD1 aligns across 9 bases. CDR1 and CDR2 from the germline V gene are SGHRS and YFSETQ. The CDR3 is made up of 18 amino acids. Trimming at V came to 2 bases and at J to 1 base, leaving 7 bases not matched to a gene. The CDR3 nucleotides are TGCGCCAGCAGCTTACGACAGGGGGGGAGGTCTGGGGCCAACGTCCTGACTTTC. It yields the protein CASSLRQGGRSGANVLTF.

V and J are TRBV11-2 and TRBJ2-2, with 8 bases matching TRBD2. Germline V gene data show CDR1 as SGHAT and CDR2 as FQNNGV. With 1 base clipped from V and 6 bases from J, the junction kept 10 bases outside the gene matches. The length of the CDR3 is 17 residues. Here the CDR3 DNA reads TGTGCCAGCAGCTTAGCCCTAGCGGGCCCGATGGCCGGGGAGCTGTTTTTT. It encodes CASSLALAGPMAGELFF. Complete variable domain (other parts from reference TRBV11-2 and TRBJ2-2): EAGVAQSPRYKIIEKRQSVAFWCNPISGHATLYWYQQILGQGPKLLIQFQNNGVVDDSQLPKDRFSAERLKGVDSTLKIQPAKLEDSAVYLCASSLALAGPMAGELFFGEGSRLTVL.

The gene calls are TRBV27 and TRBJ2-7; no firm D call. The CDR3 is 14 residues long. Germline lookup yields CDR1 MNHEY and CDR2 SMNVEV (reference sequence). V was cut by 2 bases and J by 4 bases, with 12 bases left in between. CDR3 in DNA: TGTGCCAGCAGTTTAGTCGAGCAACCGTACGAGCAGTACTTC. Protein: CASSLVEQPYEQYF.

The chain joins TRBV5-1 to TRBJ2-7, with 7 bases that match TRBD2. The CDR3 covers 12 residues. Germline V lookup: CDR1 SGHRS, CDR2 YFSETQ. The junction had 1 base not matched to a gene; V was cut back by 3 bases and J by 4 bases. This CDR3 is CASSSGGYEQYF. The CDR3 coding sequence is TGCGCCAGCAGCTCCGGGGGGTACGAGCAGTACTTC.

This sequence joins TRBV5-1 and TRBJ2-7; D is perhaps TRBD1 (7 bases). Germline V gene sequence: CDR1 SGHRS, CDR2 YFSETQ. CDR3 size: 19 residues. Trimming took off 4 bases at V and 1 base at J, with 27 bases between the two ends. The CDR3 region is CASSPKGGQSRLISYEQYF. For the CDR3, the DNA is TGCGCCAGCAGCCCTAAGGGGGGACAGTCGAGGTTAATTTCCTACGAGCAGTACTTC.

The chain couples TRBV5-1 to TRBJ2-3; D remains ambiguous. Germline assignment: CDR1 SGHRS and CDR2 YFSETQ. The CDR3 sequence is 12 residues long. V lost 0 bases to trimming and J lost 4 bases, with 3 bases between them. The CDR3 DNA reads as TGCGCCAGCAGCTTGGTCGCAGATACGCAGTATTTT. It is translated as CASSLVADTQYF. The variable domain in full, completed from reference TRBV5-1 and TRBJ2-3, reads KAGVTQTPRYLIKTRGQQVTLSCSPISGHRSVSWYQQTPGQGLQFLFEYFSETQRNKGNFPGRFSGRQFSNSRSEMNVSTLELGDSALYLCASSLVADTQYFGPGTRLTVL.

The V gene is TRBV5-1, the J gene TRBJ2-1; TRBD2 aligns across 9 bases. V gave up 4 bases and J gave up 0 bases; unmatched junction bases: 5. The CDR3 length is 16 residues. Per the germline V gene, CDR1 is SGHRS and CDR2 is YFSETQ. CDR3 DNA: TGCGCCAGCAGCCCCCTAGCGGGGACCTCCTACAATGAGCAGTTCTTC. Translating gives CASSPLAGTSYNEQFF.

The chain has TRBV27 and TRBJ2-7; D not certain. Between the trimmed V and J ends, which lost 0 bases and 6 bases, there was a span of 12 bases. The CDR3 covers 14 residues. CDR1 MNHEY and CDR2 SMNVEV come from the germline V gene (reference sequence). CDR3 sequence (DNA): TGTGCCAGCAGTTTATCTGGGCACCGTCGCGAGCAGTACTTC. Its translation: CASSLSGHRREQYF.

The CDR3 protein is CASSEMNTEAFF. CDR3 nucleotides: TGTGCCAGCAGTGAGATGAACACTGAAGCTTTCTTT. This sequence joins TRBV5-4 and TRBJ1-1; no clear D gene. The CDR3 loop spans 12 amino acids. With 5 bases removed from V and 0 bases from J, the gap between germline ends came to 5 bases. Germline CDR1 SGHNT, CDR2 YYREEE (reference sequence).

The rearrangement joins TRBV7-6 to TRBJ2-5, with 14 positions matching TRBD2. Germline-derived CDR1 and CDR2 are SGHVS and FNYEAQ. CDR3 length: 15 residues. With V trimmed by 4 bases and J by 3 bases, 1 base remained unmatched. The CDR3 is CASSSGLAGEETQYF. CDR3 bases: TGTGCCAGCAGCTCGGGACTAGCGGGGGAAGAGACCCAGTACTTC.

The chain recombines TRBV2 with TRBJ2-3; 8 bases match TRBD2. The germline gives CDR1 SNHLY, CDR2 FYNNEI. This CDR3 spans 15 amino acids. Trimming took 5 bases from V and 3 from J; bases not matched to a gene: 7. CDR3 sequence (DNA): TGTGCCAGCAGTTATGTGGTAGCGGGAACAGATACGCAGTATTTT. Amino acid sequence: CASSYVVAGTDTQYF.

The CDR3 reads CASSLDGGNSPLHF. DNA of the CDR3: TGTGCCAGCAGCTTGGATGGAGGTAATTCACCCCTCCACTTT. The V and J genes are TRBV5-4 and TRBJ1-6; D gene unclear. Looked up from germline, CDR1 is SGHNT and CDR2 is YYREEE (reference sequence). Trimming stripped 0 bases from V and 6 bases from J, with 7 bases between. The CDR3 runs to 14 residues.

V gene TRBV5-1 combines with J gene TRBJ2-7; TRBD2 matches at 12 bases. The germline V gene has CDR1 SGHRS and CDR2 YFSETQ. Unmatched junction bases numbered 8, after V lost 2 bases and J lost 5 bases. The CDR3 runs 16 residues. The CDR3 nucleotides read TGCGCCAGCAGCTTAACGGCTAGCGGGGGGGACCACGAGCAGTACTTC. It translates to CASSLTASGGDHEQYF.

This clone was seen more than once but under ten times. The CDR3 DNA reads TGTGCCAGCAGGACCCCTTTTACCTTGAAGACAGCTGAGAACACTGAAGCTTTCTTT. As protein: CASRTPFTLKTAENTEAFF. The rearrangement uses TRBV21-1 and TRBJ1-1; the D call in the table, TRBD1, was not verified against the DNA. TRBV21-1 is given as a pseudogene. The length of the CDR3 is 19 residues.

In its sample, this clone was seen once. This chain connects TRBV15 to TRBJ2-2; TRBD1 matches at 8 bases. This CDR3 has 17 amino acids. V was clipped by 0 bases and J by 3 bases; unmatched bases: 6. The germline V gene encodes CDR1 LNHNV and CDR2 YYDKDF (reference sequence). CDR3 region: CATSRDPGQAHTGELFF. DNA for the CDR3: TGTGCCACCAGCAGAGATCCGGGACAGGCGCACACCGGGGAGCTGTTTTTT. The full variable domain, rest sourced from reference TRBV15 and TRBJ2-2, is DAMVIQNPRYQVTQFGKPVTLSCSQTLNHNVMYWYQQKSSQAPKLLFHYYDKDFNNEADTPDNFQSRRPNTSFCFLDIRSPGLGDTAMYLCATSRDPGQAHTGELFFGEGSRLTVL.

V usage is TRBV5-6 and J usage is TRBJ2-7; a possible D gene is TRBD2 (5 bases). The germline CDR1 and CDR2 sequences are SGHDT and YYEEEE. There are 18 residues in the CDR3. Trimming stripped 0 bases from V and 1 base from J, with 20 bases between. CDR3 bases: TGTGCCAGCAGCTTGGGAGGGTCAACGTACGTTGGGTCCTACGAGCAGTACTTC. Translation gives CASSLGGSTYVGSYEQYF. Drawing the rest from reference TRBV5-6 and TRBJ2-7, the complete variable domain is DAGVTQSPTHLIKTRGQQVTLRCSPKSGHDTVSWYQQALGQGPQFIFQYYEEEERQRGNFPDRFSGHQFPNYSSELNVNALLLGDSALYLCASSLGGSTYVGSYEQYFGPGTRLTVT.

The chain is built from TRBV11-3 and TRBJ2-1; 8 positions match TRBD1. CDR3 size: 14 residues. The V and J ends lost 4 bases and 5 bases, in that order; junction bases with no gene match: 4. Germline V CDR1 and CDR2: SGHNT, YENEEA. The CDR3: CASSSYRGDNEQFF. CDR3 DNA: TGTGCCAGCAGCTCATACAGGGGGGACAATGAGCAGTTCTTC. Drawing the rest from reference TRBV11-3 and TRBJ2-1, the complete variable domain is EAGVVQSPRYKIIEKKQPVAFWCNPISGHNTLYWYLQNLGQGPELLIRYENEEAVDDSQLPKDRFSAERLKGVDSTLKIQPAELGDSAVYLCASSSYRGDNEQFFGPGTRLTVL.

This chain links TRBV11-2 with TRBJ1-4; TRBD1 aligns across 7 bases. From germline, CDR1 is SGHAT and CDR2 FQNNGV. The CDR3 runs to 15 residues. The V gene end was trimmed by 4 bases and the J gene end by 3 bases; junction bases not matched to a gene: 5. Here the CDR3 DNA reads TGTGCCAGCAGCTCAAAGGGGGCGGCTAATGAAAAACTGTTTTTT. Translation gives CASSSKGAANEKLFF.